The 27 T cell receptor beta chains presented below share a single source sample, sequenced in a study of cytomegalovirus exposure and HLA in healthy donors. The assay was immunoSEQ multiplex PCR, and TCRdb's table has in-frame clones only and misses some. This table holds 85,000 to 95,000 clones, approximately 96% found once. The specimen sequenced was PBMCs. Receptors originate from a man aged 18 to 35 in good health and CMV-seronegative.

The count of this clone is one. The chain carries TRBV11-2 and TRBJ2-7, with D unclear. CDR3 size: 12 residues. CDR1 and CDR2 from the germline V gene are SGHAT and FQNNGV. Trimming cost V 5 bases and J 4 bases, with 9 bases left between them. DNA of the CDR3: TGTGCCAGCAGCCCGTCCCTTTACGAGCAGTACTTC. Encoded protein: CASSPSLYEQYF.

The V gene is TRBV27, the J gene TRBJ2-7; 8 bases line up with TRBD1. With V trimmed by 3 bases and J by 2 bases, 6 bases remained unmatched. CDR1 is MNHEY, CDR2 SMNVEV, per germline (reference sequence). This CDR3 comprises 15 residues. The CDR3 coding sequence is TGTGCCAGCAGTTTTTTGTGGGACAGGACCTACGAGCAGTACTTC. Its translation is CASSFLWDRTYEQYF.

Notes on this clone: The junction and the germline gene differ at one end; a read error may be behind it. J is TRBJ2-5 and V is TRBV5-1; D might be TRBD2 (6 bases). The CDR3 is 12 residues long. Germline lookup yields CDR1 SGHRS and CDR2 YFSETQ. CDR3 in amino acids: CASSSIPGAWNF. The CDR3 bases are TGCGCCAGCAGCTCGATTCCGGGAGCCTGGAACTTC.

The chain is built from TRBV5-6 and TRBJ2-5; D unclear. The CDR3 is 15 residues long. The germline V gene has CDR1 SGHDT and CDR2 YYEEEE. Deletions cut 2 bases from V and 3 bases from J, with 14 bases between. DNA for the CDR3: TGTGCCAGCAGCTTTCCTCACTTTCCCAAAGAGACCCAGTACTTC. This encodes CASSFPHFPKETQYF.

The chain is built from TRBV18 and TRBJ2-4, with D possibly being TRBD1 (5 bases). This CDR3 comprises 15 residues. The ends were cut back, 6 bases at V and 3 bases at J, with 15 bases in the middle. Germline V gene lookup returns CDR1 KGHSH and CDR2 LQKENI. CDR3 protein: CASSGLRVGKNIQYF. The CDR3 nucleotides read TGTGCCAGCTCGGGGCTAAGGGTGGGCAAAAACATTCAGTACTTC.

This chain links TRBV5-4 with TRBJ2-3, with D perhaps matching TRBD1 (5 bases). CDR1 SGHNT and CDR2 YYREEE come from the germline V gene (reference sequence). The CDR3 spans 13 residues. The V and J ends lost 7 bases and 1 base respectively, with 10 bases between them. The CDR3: CASSTRGTDTQYF. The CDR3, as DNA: TGTGCCAGCTCCACCAGGGGCACAGATACGCAGTATTTT.

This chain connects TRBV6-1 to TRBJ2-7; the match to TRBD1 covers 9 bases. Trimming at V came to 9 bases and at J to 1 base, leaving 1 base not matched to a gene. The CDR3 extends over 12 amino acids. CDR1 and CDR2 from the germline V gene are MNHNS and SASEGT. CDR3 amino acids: CASGQGSYEQYF. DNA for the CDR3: TGTGCCAGTGGACAGGGGTCCTACGAGCAGTACTTC.

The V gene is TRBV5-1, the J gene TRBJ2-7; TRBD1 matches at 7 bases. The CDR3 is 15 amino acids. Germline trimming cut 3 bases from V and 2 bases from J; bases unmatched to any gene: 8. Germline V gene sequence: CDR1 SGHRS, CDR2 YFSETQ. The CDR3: CASSSGADRAYEQYF. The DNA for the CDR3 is TGCGCCAGCAGCTCCGGAGCTGACAGGGCCTACGAGCAGTACTTC. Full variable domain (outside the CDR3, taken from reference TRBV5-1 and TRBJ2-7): KAGVTQTPRYLIKTRGQQVTLSCSPISGHRSVSWYQQTPGQGLQFLFEYFSETQRNKGNFPGRFSGRQFSNSRSEMNVSTLELGDSALYLCASSSGADRAYEQYFGPGTRLTVT.

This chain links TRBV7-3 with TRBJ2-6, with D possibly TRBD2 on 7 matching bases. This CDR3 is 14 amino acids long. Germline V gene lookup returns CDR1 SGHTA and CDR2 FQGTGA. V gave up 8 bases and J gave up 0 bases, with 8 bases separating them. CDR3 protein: CASRGASGANVLTF. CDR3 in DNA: TGTGCCAGCCGGGGGGCCTCTGGGGCCAACGTCCTGACTTTC.

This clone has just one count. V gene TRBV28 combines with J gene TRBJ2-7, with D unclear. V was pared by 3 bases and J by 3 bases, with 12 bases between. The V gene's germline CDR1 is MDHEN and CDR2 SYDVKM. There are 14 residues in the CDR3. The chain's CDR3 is CASSFYGPLYEQYF. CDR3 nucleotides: TGTGCCAGCAGTTTCTATGGGCCCCTCTACGAGCAGTACTTC.

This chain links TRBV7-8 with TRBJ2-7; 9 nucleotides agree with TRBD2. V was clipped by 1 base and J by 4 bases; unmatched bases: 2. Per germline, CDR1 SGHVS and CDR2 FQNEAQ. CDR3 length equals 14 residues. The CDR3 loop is CASSLGSGSYEQYV. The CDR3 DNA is TGTGCCAGCAGCTTAGGTAGCGGGAGTTACGAGCAGTACGTC.

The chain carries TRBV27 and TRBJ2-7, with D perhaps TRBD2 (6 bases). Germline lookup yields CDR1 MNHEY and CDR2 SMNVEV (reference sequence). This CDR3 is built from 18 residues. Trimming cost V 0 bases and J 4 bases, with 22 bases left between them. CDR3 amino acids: CASSLSRGGGIRRYEQYF. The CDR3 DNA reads TGTGCCAGCAGTTTATCGCGGGGCGGCGGGATCCGCCGTTACGAGCAGTACTTC.

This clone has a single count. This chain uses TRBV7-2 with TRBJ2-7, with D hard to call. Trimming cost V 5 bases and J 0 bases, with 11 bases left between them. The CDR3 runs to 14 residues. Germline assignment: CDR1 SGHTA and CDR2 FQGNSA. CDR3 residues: CASSDSFSSYEQYV. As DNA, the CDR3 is TGTGCCAGCAGCGACTCCTTCAGCTCCTACGAGCAGTACGTC.

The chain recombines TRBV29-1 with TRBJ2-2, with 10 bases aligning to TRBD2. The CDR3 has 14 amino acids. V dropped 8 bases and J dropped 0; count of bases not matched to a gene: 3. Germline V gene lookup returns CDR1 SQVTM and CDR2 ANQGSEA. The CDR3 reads CSSTSGANTGELFF. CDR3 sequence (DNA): TGCAGCTCTACTAGCGGGGCGAACACCGGGGAGCTGTTTTTT.

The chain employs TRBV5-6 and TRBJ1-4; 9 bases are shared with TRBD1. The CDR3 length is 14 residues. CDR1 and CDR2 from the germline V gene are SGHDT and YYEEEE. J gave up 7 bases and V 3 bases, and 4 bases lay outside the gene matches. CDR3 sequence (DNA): TGTGCCAGCAGCTACCGGGACAGGGTTGAAAAACTGTTTTTT. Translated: CASSYRDRVEKLFF.

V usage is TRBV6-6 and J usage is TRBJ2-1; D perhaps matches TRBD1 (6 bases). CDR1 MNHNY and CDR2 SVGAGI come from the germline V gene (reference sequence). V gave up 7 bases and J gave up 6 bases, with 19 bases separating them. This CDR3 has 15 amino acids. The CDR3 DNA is TGTGCCAGCAAGGGAACAGGGTACGCCGTCAATGAGCAGTTCTTC. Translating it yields CASKGTGYAVNEQFF.

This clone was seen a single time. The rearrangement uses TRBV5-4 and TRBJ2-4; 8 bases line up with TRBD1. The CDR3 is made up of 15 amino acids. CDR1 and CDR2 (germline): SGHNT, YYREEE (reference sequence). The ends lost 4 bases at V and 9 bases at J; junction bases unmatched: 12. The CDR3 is CASSLTPRQGLIQYF. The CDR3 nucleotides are TGTGCCAGCAGCCTAACCCCTCGACAGGGGCTCATTCAGTACTTC.

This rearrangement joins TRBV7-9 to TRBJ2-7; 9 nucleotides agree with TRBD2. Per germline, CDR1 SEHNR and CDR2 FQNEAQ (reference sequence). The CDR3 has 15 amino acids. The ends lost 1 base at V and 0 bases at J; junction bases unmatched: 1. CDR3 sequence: CASSLVAGDSYEQYF. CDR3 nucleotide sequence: TGTGCCAGCAGCTTAGTAGCGGGAGACTCCTACGAGCAGTACTTC.

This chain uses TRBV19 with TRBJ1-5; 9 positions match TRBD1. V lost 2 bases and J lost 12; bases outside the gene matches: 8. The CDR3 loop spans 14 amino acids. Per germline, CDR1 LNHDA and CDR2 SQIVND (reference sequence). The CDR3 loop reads CASSIPPWDRDQHF. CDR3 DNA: TGTGCCAGTAGTATACCTCCCTGGGACAGGGACCAGCATTTT.

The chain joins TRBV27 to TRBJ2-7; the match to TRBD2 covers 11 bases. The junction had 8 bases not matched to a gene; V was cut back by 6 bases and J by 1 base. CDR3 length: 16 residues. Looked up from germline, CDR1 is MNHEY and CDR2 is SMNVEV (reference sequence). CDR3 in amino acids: CASRGDRLAGSYEQYF. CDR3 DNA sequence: TGTGCCAGCAGAGGGGACCGACTAGCGGGATCCTACGAGCAGTACTTC.

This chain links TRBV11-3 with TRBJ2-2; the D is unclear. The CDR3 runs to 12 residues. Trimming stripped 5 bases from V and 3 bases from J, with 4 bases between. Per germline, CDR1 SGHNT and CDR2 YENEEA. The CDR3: CASSPYTGELFF. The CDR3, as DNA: TGTGCCAGCAGCCCATACACCGGGGAGCTGTTTTTT.

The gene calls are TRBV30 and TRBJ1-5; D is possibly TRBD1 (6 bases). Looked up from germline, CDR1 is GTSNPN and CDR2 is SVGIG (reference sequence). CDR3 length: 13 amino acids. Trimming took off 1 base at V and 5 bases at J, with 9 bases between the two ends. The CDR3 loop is CAWSDRADQPQHF. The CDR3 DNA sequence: TGTGCCTGGAGTGACAGGGCCGATCAGCCCCAGCATTTT.

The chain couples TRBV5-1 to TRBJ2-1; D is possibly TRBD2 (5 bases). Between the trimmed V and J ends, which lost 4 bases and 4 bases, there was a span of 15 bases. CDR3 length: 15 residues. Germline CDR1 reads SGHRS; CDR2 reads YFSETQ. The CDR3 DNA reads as TGCGCCAGCAGCCCGGTGGGTAGCGAGTACAATGAGCAGTTCTTC. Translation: CASSPVGSEYNEQFF. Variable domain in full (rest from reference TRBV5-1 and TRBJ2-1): KAGVTQTPRYLIKTRGQQVTLSCSPISGHRSVSWYQQTPGQGLQFLFEYFSETQRNKGNFPGRFSGRQFSNSRSEMNVSTLELGDSALYLCASSPVGSEYNEQFFGPGTRLTVL.

The CDR3 spells CASSWDRANTGELFF. CDR3 bases: TGCGCCAGCAGCTGGGACAGGGCGAACACCGGGGAGCTGTTTTTT. The V and J genes are TRBV5-1 and TRBJ2-2; 9 nucleotides match TRBD1. Germline assignment: CDR1 SGHRS and CDR2 YFSETQ. There are 15 residues in the CDR3. V gave up 3 bases and J gave up 0 bases; unmatched junction bases: 0.

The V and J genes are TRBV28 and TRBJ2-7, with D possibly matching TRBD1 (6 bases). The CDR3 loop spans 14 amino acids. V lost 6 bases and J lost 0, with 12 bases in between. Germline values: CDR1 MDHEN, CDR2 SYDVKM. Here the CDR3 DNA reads TGTGCCAGCAGACGGGCAGGGGACTCCTACGAGCAGTACTTC. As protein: CASRRAGDSYEQYF.

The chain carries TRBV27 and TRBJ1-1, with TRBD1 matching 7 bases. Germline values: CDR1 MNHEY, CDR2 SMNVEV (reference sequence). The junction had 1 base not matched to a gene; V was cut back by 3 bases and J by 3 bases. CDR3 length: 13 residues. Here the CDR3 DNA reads TGTGCCAGCAGTTTGGGACAGTACACTGAAGCTTTCTTT. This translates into CASSLGQYTEAFF.

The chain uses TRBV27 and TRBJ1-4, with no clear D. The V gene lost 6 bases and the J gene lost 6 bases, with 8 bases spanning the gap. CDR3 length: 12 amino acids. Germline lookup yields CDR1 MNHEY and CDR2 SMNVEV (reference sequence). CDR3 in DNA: TGTGCCAGCAGACACGGAGATGAAAAACTGTTTTTT. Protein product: CASRHGDEKLFF.